A single sample is the source of the 2 T cell receptor beta chains below, sequenced in a study of hypomethylating agent response in myelodysplastic syndrome. Sequenced by immunoSEQ multiplex PCR; TCRdb stores in-frame clones only, minus some. The sample carries a few thousand clones, around 87% recorded once. The material sequenced was bone marrow, taken before or after starting hypomethylating agent treatment for myelodysplastic syndrome (not recorded which). These receptors were obtained from a human donor with myelodysplastic syndrome.

The chain combines TRBV5-1 with TRBJ1-3; no clear D gene. V was pared by 0 bases and J by 3 bases, with 10 bases between. CDR1 is SGHRS, CDR2 YFSETQ, per germline. CDR3 size: 15 residues. The CDR3 DNA reads TGCGCCAGCAGCTTGGCCAAGCAAATTGGAAACACCATATATTTT. It translates to CASSLAKQIGNTIYF.

The V gene is TRBV6-5, the J gene TRBJ2-7, with 10 bases lining up with TRBD2. V lost 6 bases to trimming and J lost 2 bases; unmatched junction nucleotides: 7. The V gene's germline CDR1 is MNHEY and CDR2 SVGAGI. This CDR3 comprises 15 residues. The CDR3 sequence is CASRITSGTTYEQYF. The CDR3 DNA reads TGTGCCAGCAGGATAACTAGCGGGACAACCTACGAGCAGTACTTC.